This T cell receptor (beta chain) was recovered during a study of blood T cell repertoires in COVID-19. The germline CDR1 and CDR2 sequences are SGHDT and YYEEEE. This CDR3 comprises 15 residues. V shed 0 bases and J shed 4 bases, with 12 bases lying between them. This table comes from immunoSEQ multiplex PCR, and its TCRdb copy is limited to in-frame clones, with some not included. The profile covers roughly 430,000 clones, with approximately 88% appearing a single time and around 2.1% taken by the ten largest. The sequence was obtained from a middle-aged woman with acute COVID-19. Material for sequencing was PBMCs or T cells enriched from blood (not recorded which). The V call is TRBV5-6, the J call TRBJ2-3, with D uncertain. The chain's CDR3 is CASSLGGFRADTQYF. CDR3 nucleotide sequence: TGTGCCAGCAGCTTGGGAGGATTTCGGGCAGATACGCAGTATTTT.